This T cell receptor (beta chain) is from a study of CD8 T cells in ankylosing spondylitis. The study, taken as a whole, reports: It appeared that ankylosing spondylitis blood was characterized by a TCR beta motif of under ten highly homologous variants.

Libraries of TCR beta came from quantitative 5'-RACE with molecular barcodes. TCRdb independently ran MiXCR on the 5' RACE reads; one entry per CDR3 protein. The sample yields 180,000 or so distinct CDR3 sequences, roughly 11% seen once. To note about this clonotype: Its antigen is undetermined. A read error is possible here, since a much larger clone lies one base away.

Looked up from germline, CDR1 is SGHDT and CDR2 is YYEEEE. This CDR3 region has 15 residues. V gene TRBV5-6 combines with J gene TRBJ2-1; TRBD1 matches 11 bases. The clonotype was recovered from a male donor with ankylosing spondylitis or in good health (not recorded which). The sample comprised blood, either unsorted or a sorted T cell fraction (not recorded which). The CDR3 DNA sequence: TGTGCCAGCGGCTTTGGGGACAGGGGGTCCGATGAGCAGTTCTTC. Encoded protein: CASGFGDRGSDEQFF. Based on the CDR3 plus reference TRBV5-6 and TRBJ2-1, the full variable domain is DAGVTQSPTHLIKTRGQQVTLRCSPKSGHDTVSWYQQALGQGPQFIFQYYEEEERQRGNFPDRFSGHQFPNYSSELNVNALLLGDSALYLCASGFGDRGSDEQFFGPGTRLTVL.